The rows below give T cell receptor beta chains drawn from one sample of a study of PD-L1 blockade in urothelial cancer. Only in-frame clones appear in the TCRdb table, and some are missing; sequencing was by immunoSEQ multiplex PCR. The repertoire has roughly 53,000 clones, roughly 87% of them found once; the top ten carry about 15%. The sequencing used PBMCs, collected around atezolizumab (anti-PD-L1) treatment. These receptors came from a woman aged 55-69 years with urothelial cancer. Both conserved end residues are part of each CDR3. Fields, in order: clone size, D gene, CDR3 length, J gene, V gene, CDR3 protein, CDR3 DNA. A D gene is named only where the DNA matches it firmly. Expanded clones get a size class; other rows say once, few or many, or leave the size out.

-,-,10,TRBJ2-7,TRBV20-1,CSAPFGEQYF,TGCAGTGCTCCGTTCGGCGAGCAGTACTTC
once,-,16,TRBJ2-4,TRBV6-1,CASSDPEGGWSDIQYF,TGTGCCAGCAGTGACCCAGAGGGTGGTTGGTCGGACATTCAGTACTTC
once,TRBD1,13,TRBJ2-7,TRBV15,CATSTGQDYEQYF,TGTGCCACCAGTACCGGACAGGACTACGAGCAGTACTTC
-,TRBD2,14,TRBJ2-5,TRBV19,CASGSSGTAETQYF,TGTGCCAGTGGGTCTAGCGGTACGGCGGAGACCCAGTACTTC
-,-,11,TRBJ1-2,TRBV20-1,CSARGIYGYTF,TGCAGTGCTAGAGGTATCTATGGCTACACCTTC
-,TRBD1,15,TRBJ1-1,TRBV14,CASSTGTGGNTEAFF,TGTGCCAGCAGCACCGGGACAGGAGGAAACACTGAAGCTTTCTTT
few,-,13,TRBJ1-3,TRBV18,CATSTGLGNTIYF,TGTGCCACCTCTACAGGGTTGGGAAACACCATATATTTT
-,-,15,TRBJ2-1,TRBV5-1,CASSLSSRGGNEQFF,TGCGCCAGCAGCTTAAGTTCCAGGGGCGGCAATGAGCAGTTCTTC
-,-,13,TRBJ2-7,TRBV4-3,CASSRGVSYEQYF,TGCGCCAGCTCACGGGGTGTCTCCTACGAGCAGTACTTC
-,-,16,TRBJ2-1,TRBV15,CATSRDLRTNYNEQFF,TGTGCCACCAGCAGAGATCTCCGGACAAACTACAATGAGCAGTTCTTC
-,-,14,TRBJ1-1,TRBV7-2,CASSREVVNTEAFF,TGTGCCAGCAGCCGGGAAGTGGTGAACACTGAAGCTTTCTTT
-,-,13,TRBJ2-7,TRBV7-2,CASSSRGLYEQYF,TGTGCCAGCAGCTCCAGGGGACTATACGAGCAGTACTTC
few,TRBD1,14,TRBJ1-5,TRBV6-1,CASTRQGLRQPQHF,TGTGCCAGCACCCGACAGGGGTTGAGACAGCCCCAGCATTTT
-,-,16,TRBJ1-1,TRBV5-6,CASSLSDMLVNTEAFF,TGTGCCAGCAGTTTATCCGACATGCTGGTGAACACTGAAGCTTTCTTT
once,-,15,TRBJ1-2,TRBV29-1,CSVGEPKATNYGYTF,TGCAGCGTTGGGGAGCCTAAGGCTACTAACTATGGCTACACCTTC
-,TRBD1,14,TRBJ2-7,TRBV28,CASSRTGGVYEQYF,TGTGCCAGCAGCCGGACAGGGGGCGTATACGAGCAGTACTTC
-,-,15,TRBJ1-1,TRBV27,CASSALRWGDTEAFF,TGTGCCAGCAGTGCCCTCCGGTGGGGGGACACTGAAGCTTTCTTT
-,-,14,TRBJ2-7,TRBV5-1,CASSLVAGGYEQYF,TGCGCCAGCAGCTTGGTAGCCGGCGGCTACGAGCAGTACTTC
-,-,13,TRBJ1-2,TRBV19,CASAPGVDYGYTF,TGTGCCAGCGCTCCCGGGGTTGACTATGGCTACACCTTC
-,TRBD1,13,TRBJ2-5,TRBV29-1,CSVGQGPQETQYF,TGCAGCGTGGGACAGGGCCCACAAGAGACCCAGTACTTC
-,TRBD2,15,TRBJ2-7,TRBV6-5,CASSYKAGGLGEQYF,TGTGCCAGCAGTTACAAGGCGGGAGGGTTAGGTGAGCAGTACTTC
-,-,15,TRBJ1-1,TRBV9,CASSVLGGGNTEAFF,TGTGCCAGCAGCGTATTGGGAGGGGGAAACACTGAAGCTTTCTTT
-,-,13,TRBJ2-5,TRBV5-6,CASSSGFQETQYF,TGTGCCAGCAGCTCCGGGTTTCAAGAGACCCAGTACTTC
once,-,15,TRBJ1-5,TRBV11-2,CASSAIGGRNQPQHF,TGTGCCAGCAGCGCCATCGGGGGGCGCAATCAGCCCCAGCATTTT
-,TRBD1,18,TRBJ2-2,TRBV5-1,CASSSTRTGTGGPGELFF,TGCGCCAGCAGCTCGACCAGAACCGGGACAGGGGGGCCCGGGGAGCTGTTTTTT
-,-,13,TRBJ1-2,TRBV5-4,CASSSQGKYGYTF,TGTGCCAGCAGTTCACAGGGTAAATATGGCTACACCTTC
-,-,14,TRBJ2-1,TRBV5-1,CASSLAQGSNEQFF,TGCGCCAGCAGCTTGGCACAGGGATCCAATGAGCAGTTCTTC
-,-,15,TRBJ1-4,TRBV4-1,CASSRGTKEGEKLFF,TGCGCCAGCAGCCGAGGGACAAAAGAGGGTGAAAAACTGTTTTTT
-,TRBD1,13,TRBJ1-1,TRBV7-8,CASSTQQGVEAFF,TGTGCCAGCAGCACCCAACAGGGGGTTGAAGCTTTCTTT
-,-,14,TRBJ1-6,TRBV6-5,CASQLESRSSPLHF,TGTGCCAGCCAGTTAGAGTCCCGGAGTTCACCCCTCCACTTT
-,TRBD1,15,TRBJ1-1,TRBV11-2,CASSSITGAYTEAFF,TGTGCCAGCAGCTCCATCACAGGGGCCTACACTGAAGCTTTCTTT
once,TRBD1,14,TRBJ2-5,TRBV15,CATSRGQGKETQYF,TGTGCCACCAGCAGAGGACAGGGGAAAGAGACCCAGTACTTC
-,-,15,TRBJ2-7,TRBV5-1,CASSLFGQESYEQYF,TGCGCCAGCAGCTTGTTCGGCCAGGAATCGTACGAGCAGTACTTC
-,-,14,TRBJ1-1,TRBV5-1,CASSPGPENTEAFF,TGCGCCAGCAGCCCAGGGCCGGAGAACACTGAAGCTTTCTTT
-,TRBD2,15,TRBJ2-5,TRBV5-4,CASSLAGASQETQYF,TGTGCCAGCAGCTTAGCGGGGGCTTCGCAAGAGACCCAGTACTTC
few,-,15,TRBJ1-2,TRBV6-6,CASSSGEIGHSSYTF,TGTGCCAGCAGTTCTGGGGAAATCGGACATTCCAGCTACACCTTC
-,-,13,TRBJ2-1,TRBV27,CASSLGVYNEQFF,TGTGCCAGCAGTTTGGGCGTCTACAATGAGCAGTTCTTC
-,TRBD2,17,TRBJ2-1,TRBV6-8,CASGPGGTSGINNEQFF,TGTGCCAGCGGCCCCGGGGGTACTAGCGGGATAAACAATGAGCAGTTCTTC
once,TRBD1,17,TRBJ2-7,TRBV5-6,CASSLGGTGVRSYEQYF,TGTGCCAGCAGCTTGGGAGGGACAGGGGTGAGATCCTACGAGCAGTACTTC
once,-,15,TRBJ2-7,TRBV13,CASSPLGDRGYEQYF,TGTGCCAGCAGCCCCTTGGGCGACAGAGGCTACGAGCAGTACTTC
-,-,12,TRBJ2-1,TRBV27,CASREGDHEQFF,TGTGCCAGCAGGGAAGGGGATCATGAGCAGTTCTTC
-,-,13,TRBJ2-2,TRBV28,CATEEANTGELFF,TGTGCCACGGAAGAGGCGAACACCGGGGAGCTGTTTTTT
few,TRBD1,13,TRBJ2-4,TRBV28,CASDPDRGNIQYF,TGTGCCAGCGACCCCGACAGGGGAAACATTCAGTACTTC
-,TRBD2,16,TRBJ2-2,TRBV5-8,CASSLGGRGDTGELFF,TGTGCCAGCAGCTTGGGCGGGAGAGGAGACACCGGGGAGCTGTTTTTT
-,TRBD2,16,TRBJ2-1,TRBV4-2,CASSQDIAGASGEQFF,TGTGCCAGCAGCCAAGATATAGCGGGCGCGTCCGGTGAGCAGTTCTTC
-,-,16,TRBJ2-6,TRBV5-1,CASRTQQAPGANVLTF,TGCGCCAGCAGGACCCAACAGGCTCCTGGGGCCAACGTCCTGACTTTC
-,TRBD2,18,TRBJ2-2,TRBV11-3,CASSSGLAGATNTGELFF,TGTGCCAGCAGCTCGGGACTAGCGGGGGCCACGAACACCGGGGAGCTGTTTTTT
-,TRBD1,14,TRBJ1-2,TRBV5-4,CASSPGTGPYGYTF,TGTGCCAGCAGCCCCGGGACAGGGCCTTATGGCTACACCTTC
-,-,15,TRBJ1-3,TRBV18,CASSPLITAGNTIYF,TGTGCCAGCTCACCACTCATAACTGCTGGAAACACCATATATTTT
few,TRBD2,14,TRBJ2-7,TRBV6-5,CASGLAGGSYEQYF,TGTGCCAGCGGGCTAGCGGGAGGTTCTTACGAGCAGTACTTC
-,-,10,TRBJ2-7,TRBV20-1,CSVYYYEQYF,TGCAGTGTCTATTATTACGAGCAGTACTTC
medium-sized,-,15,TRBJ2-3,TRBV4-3,CASSQVDSYTDTQYF,TGCGCCAGCAGCCAAGTGGACAGCTACACAGATACGCAGTATTTT